A single sample is the source of the 22 T cell receptor beta chains below, sequenced in a study of neurological immune-mediated disorders. TCRdb processed the 5' RACE reads anew with MiXCR; each CDR3 protein has one entry. This sample has under 75,000 distinct CDR3 sequences, with roughly 4.9% found just once. The sample was PBMCs. The receptors originated from a human donor with multiple sclerosis. The donor label of this sample is uncertain.

This clonotype was observed at least ten times. This chain links TRBV5-1 with TRBJ1-1; 9 bases line up with TRBD1. Germline CDR1 reads SGHRS; CDR2 reads YFSETQ. Germline trimming cut 0 bases from V and 8 bases from J; bases unmatched to any gene: 5. There are 14 residues in the CDR3. The CDR3 here is CASSLGTGQGEAFF. CDR3 sequence (DNA): TGCGCCAGCAGCTTGGGGACGGGACAGGGCGAAGCTTTCTTT.

This clonotype was found many times. The chain is built from TRBV5-1 and TRBJ2-1; 11 nucleotides align to TRBD2. CDR3 length equals 17 residues. The V segment lost 4 bases and the J segment 5 bases; nucleotides outside the gene matches: 11. Germline CDR1 is SGHRS and CDR2 is YFSETQ. The CDR3 reads CASSPGHGSGGDNEQFF. For the CDR3, the DNA is TGCGCCAGCAGCCCGGGCCATGGTAGCGGGGGGGACAATGAGCAGTTCTTC.

This clonotype was detected many times. The chain couples TRBV4-1 to TRBJ2-1; 9 bases align to TRBD2. Per the germline V gene, CDR1 is MGHRA and CDR2 is YSYEKL. The CDR3 runs to 17 residues. J lost 7 bases, V lost 1 base, and 11 bases had no gene match. CDR3 sequence (DNA): TGCGCCAGCAGCCAAGGGCCTGGCGGGGGGGCTGGGAATGAGCAGTTCTTC. It translates to CASSQGPGGGAGNEQFF.

There are many counts of this clonotype. This chain connects TRBV5-1 to TRBJ2-1; possibly TRBD1 for D (5 bases). CDR1 and CDR2 from the germline V gene are SGHRS and YFSETQ. This CDR3 comprises 16 residues. V lost 3 bases and J lost 0, with 13 bases in between. This CDR3 is CASSYQGPSSYNEQFF. CDR3 bases: TGCGCCAGCAGCTATCAGGGTCCCTCCTCCTACAATGAGCAGTTCTTC.

The sample holds many counts of this clonotype. The genes are TRBV5-1 and TRBJ2-1; no reliable D call. The CDR3 extends over 12 amino acids. V lost 4 bases, J lost 8 bases, and 10 bases lay in between. In germline, CDR1 is SGHRS, CDR2 YFSETQ. CDR3 bases: TGCGCCAGCAGCCAGCCGCCCCATGAGCAGTTCTTC. Residues: CASSQPPHEQFF.

This clonotype was recorded at least ten times. This chain uses TRBV5-1 with TRBJ2-1; possibly TRBD2 for D (6 bases). Trimming cost V 4 bases and J 0 bases, with 14 bases left between them. CDR1 and CDR2 from the germline V gene are SGHRS and YFSETQ. The CDR3 extends over 16 amino acids. Here the CDR3 DNA reads TGCGCCAGCAGCCCCAGGGTGGGGGGCTCCTACAATGAGCAGTTCTTC. This encodes CASSPRVGGSYNEQFF.

The rearrangement links TRBV2 to TRBJ2-6; D uncertain. The CDR3 loop spans 14 amino acids. CDR1 and CDR2 from the germline V gene are SNHLY and FYNNEI. The V and J ends lost 2 bases and 6 bases respectively, with 8 bases between them. CDR3 in amino acids: CASSEYLSANVLTF. The DNA of the CDR3 is TGTGCCAGCAGTGAATACTTGTCGGCCAACGTCCTGACTTTC.

In this sample, this clonotype turned up many times. This chain joins TRBV7-8 and TRBJ2-6; D is perhaps TRBD2 (5 bases). The V end lost 3 bases, the J end lost 1 base, and 19 bases lay between the germline ends. Looked up from germline, CDR1 is SGHVS and CDR2 is FQNEAQ. The CDR3 sequence is 19 residues long. The CDR3 nucleotides are TGTGCCAGCAGCTTCGGGATGTCCGGTATAAGATCTGGGGCCAACGTCCTGACTTTC. This translates into CASSFGMSGIRSGANVLTF.

The rearrangement uses TRBV5-1 and TRBJ2-7; 9 nucleotides align to TRBD1. This CDR3 is 15 amino acids long. Germline V gives CDR1 SGHRS, CDR2 YFSETQ. V lost 0 bases to trimming and J lost 6 bases; unmatched junction nucleotides: 7. The CDR3 sequence: CASSLGSTGGREQYF. The CDR3 DNA reads TGCGCCAGCAGCTTGGGATCGACAGGGGGTCGCGAGCAGTACTTC.

The table lists this clonotype with many counts. The chain joins TRBV3-1 to TRBJ1-1, with 9 bases that match TRBD1. Germline trimming cut 5 bases from V and 3 bases from J; bases unmatched to any gene: 7. CDR1 LGHDT and CDR2 YNNKEL come from the germline V gene (reference sequence). CDR3 length equals 15 residues. The CDR3 region is CASSKGQGIDTEAFF. The CDR3 DNA follows: TGTGCCAGCAGCAAAGGACAGGGGATCGACACTGAAGCTTTCTTT.

In its sample, this clonotype was seen many times. This chain joins TRBV3-1 and TRBJ2-3, with D hard to call. The V end was cut by 0 bases, the J end by 1 base, with 14 bases between. Germline CDR1 LGHDT, CDR2 YNNKEL (reference sequence). The length of the CDR3 is 17 residues. Here the CDR3 DNA reads TGTGCCAGCAGCCAAGAAGTTGGCTTACGGGGCACAGATACGCAGTATTTT. It is translated as CASSQEVGLRGTDTQYF.

The chain is built from TRBV11-2 and TRBJ1-1, with D uncertain. V was trimmed by 5 bases and J by 11 bases, leaving 12 bases between them. Germline V gene lookup returns CDR1 SGHAT and CDR2 FQNNGV. This CDR3 is 11 amino acids long. Here the CDR3 reads CASSLRTGAFF. The CDR3 DNA reads TGTGCCAGCAGCCTTCGGACGGGGGCTTTCTTT.

This clonotype was observed at least ten times. The rearrangement uses TRBV10-3 and TRBJ1-2; the D gene is possibly TRBD1 (5 bases). CDR3 length equals 16 residues. V dropped 3 bases and J dropped 1 base, with 15 bases sitting between them. Germline-derived CDR1 and CDR2 are ENHRY and SYGVKD. The CDR3 reads CAISDRTAGHNYGYTF. CDR3 in DNA: TGTGCCATCAGTGATCGGACGGCAGGGCATAACTATGGCTACACCTTC.

There are many counts of this clonotype. The chain joins TRBV12-3 or TRBV12-4 to TRBJ1-2, with 7 bases aligning to TRBD1. V lost 8 bases, J lost 4 bases, and 19 bases stayed unmatched. The CDR3 covers 17 residues. Here the CDR3 DNA reads TGTGCCAGCTCTACATCTTCCAAGGGGGCCGGTGGCTATGGCTACACCTTC. Protein product: CASSTSSKGAGGYGYTF.

The sample holds many counts of this clonotype. The V and J genes are TRBV3-1 and TRBJ2-7, with D perhaps TRBD2 (7 bases). V was shortened by 4 bases and J by 5 bases, with 21 bases between the two germline ends. Germline loops: CDR1 LGHDT, CDR2 YNNKEL (reference sequence). The CDR3 sequence is 16 residues long. The CDR3 sequence is CASSLVYGGGFDEQYF. Here the CDR3 DNA reads TGTGCCAGCAGCCTCGTTTATGGGGGGGGCTTCGACGAGCAGTACTTC.

The V gene is TRBV6-1, the J gene TRBJ1-2; possibly TRBD1 for D (5 bases). The CDR3 runs to 15 residues. With 6 bases removed from V and 5 bases from J, the gap between germline ends came to 19 bases. In germline, CDR1 is MNHNS, CDR2 SASEGT. CDR3 sequence: CASSPGVGGFYGYTF. CDR3 nucleotides: TGTGCCAGCAGCCCGGGTGTGGGGGGTTTTTATGGCTACACCTTC.

This clonotype was detected ten times or more. This chain links TRBV4-1 with TRBJ2-7; tentative D call: TRBD2 (6 bases). This CDR3 is 14 amino acids long. Between the trimmed V and J ends, which lost 3 bases and 5 bases, there was a span of 14 bases. Germline V CDR1 and CDR2: MGHRA, YSYEKL. CDR3 bases: TGCGCCAGCAGCCAGGCCCCGGGGGTCCACGAGCAGTACTTC. The encoded protein is CASSQAPGVHEQYF.

This clonotype was observed a handful of times. The gene calls are TRBV12-3 or TRBV12-4 and TRBJ1-4; D is perhaps TRBD1 (5 bases). This CDR3 has 16 amino acids. Trimming shortened V by 1 base and J by 8 bases, and 17 bases separated the two germline ends. Here the CDR3 reads CASSLVGDPKAEKLFF. CDR3 nucleotides: TGTGCCAGCAGTTTAGTCGGGGACCCAAAGGCGGAAAAACTGTTTTTT.

Ten or more counts support this clonotype. This rearrangement joins TRBV18 to TRBJ2-2, with 10 positions matching TRBD1. Germline-derived CDR1 and CDR2 are KGHSH and LQKENI. Germline trimming cut 5 bases from V and 5 bases from J; bases unmatched to any gene: 5. The CDR3 length is 15 residues. CDR3 residues: CASSFRQGATGELFF. The CDR3 region has the DNA TGTGCCAGCTCATTCCGACAGGGGGCGACCGGGGAGCTGTTTTTT.

This clonotype was counted ten times or more. The chain uses TRBV4-1 and TRBJ1-5; possible D gene TRBD1, 5 bases. This CDR3 has 13 residues. V lost 0 bases and J 6 bases, leaving 6 bases between the germline ends. The V gene's germline CDR1 is MGHRA and CDR2 YSYEKL. The CDR3 nucleotides are TGCGCCAGCAGCCAAGAAGGGGCTCAGCCCCAGCATTTT. Its protein product is CASSQEGAQPQHF.

This clonotype occurred many times. V gene TRBV10-3 combines with J gene TRBJ2-7; the D call may be TRBD1 or TRBD2 (6 bases each). CDR3 length: 12 residues. Deletions cut 5 bases from V and 7 bases from J, with 12 bases between. Germline loops: CDR1 ENHRY, CDR2 SYGVKD. CDR3 residues: CAISIQGREQYF. CDR3 DNA: TGTGCCATCAGTATCCAGGGGAGGGAGCAGTACTTC.

As to this clonotype: A read error may explain this, as a much larger clone is one base away. The V gene is TRBV5-8, the J gene TRBJ1-1, with D possibly being TRBD1 (5 bases). CDR1 and CDR2 from the germline V gene are SGHTS and YDEGEE. The CDR3 has 14 amino acids. The V and J ends lost 7 bases and 0 bases respectively, with 13 bases between them. CDR3: CASEVGEMNTEAFF. In nucleotides, the CDR3 is TGTGCCAGCGAGGTGGGGGAAATGAACACTGAAGCTTTCTTT.